This T cell receptor (beta chain) emerged from a study of blood T cell repertoires in COVID-19. Study-wide background: Spain, Italy and the United States supplied samples that represented acute and convalescent COVID-19. Nucleic acid was either cDNA or gDNA, and it came from T cells, B-cell-depleted T cells, or PBMCs.

This CDR3 is built from 15 residues. The V and J ends lost 7 bases and 8 bases respectively, with 18 bases between them. Germline lookup yields CDR1 SGHAT and CDR2 FQNNGV. Clones were read by immunoSEQ multiplex PCR, and TCRdb kept only the in-frame ones, dropping some. Here the sample spans around 270,000 clones, around nine tenths being singletons. Only one count was recorded for this clone. The source material was peripheral blood. The rearrangement joins TRBV11-2 to TRBJ1-6; D possibly corresponds to TRBD1 (5 bases). The sequence was collected from a man aged 40-49 years with acute or convalescent COVID-19. CDR3 in amino acids: CASNPRTFQDSPLHF. CDR3 coding DNA: TGTGCCAGCAACCCAAGGACATTTCAGGATTCACCCCTCCACTTT. Filled out from reference TRBV11-2 and TRBJ1-6, the complete variable domain reads EAGVAQSPRYKIIEKRQSVAFWCNPISGHATLYWYQQILGQGPKLLIQFQNNGVVDDSQLPKDRFSAERLKGVDSTLKIQPAKLEDSAVYLCASNPRTFQDSPLHFGNGTRLTVT.